This passage covers 19 T cell receptor beta chains from one sample sequenced in a study of cytomegalovirus exposure and HLA in healthy donors. Primers for the PCR totalled 60 Vbeta and 13 Jbeta. Profiled with immunoSEQ multiplex PCR; TCRdb holds only in-frame clones, not every one. The sample carries 120,000 or so clones, about 79% recorded once. Sample: PBMCs. These receptors all come from a woman in her 50s in good health and CMV-seronegative.

As concerns this clone: The sample has other DNA sequences that encode this CDR3 too. This chain uses TRBV28 with TRBJ1-5, with a tentative D call TRBD1 (5 bases). V was pared by 2 bases and J by 7 bases, with 6 bases between. The CDR3 contains 12 residues. Germline V gene lookup returns CDR1 MDHEN and CDR2 SYDVKM. The CDR3 sequence is CASSLRGQPQHF. CDR3 DNA sequence: TGTGCCAGCAGTTTACGGGGGCAGCCCCAGCATTTT.

The sample holds many counts of this clone. The sample carries other DNA sequences with the same CDR3. The J gene is TRBJ1-3, the V gene TRBV7-2; the D gene is possibly TRBD1 (5 bases). V lost 1 base and J lost 7, with 8 bases in between. The CDR3 sequence is 13 residues long. Germline V lookup: CDR1 SGHTA, CDR2 FQGNSA. This CDR3 is CASSLGQGNTIYF. Written as DNA, the CDR3 is TGTGCCAGCAGCTTAGGGCAGGGTAACACCATATATTTT.

The V call is TRBV6-5, the J call TRBJ1-1, with D hard to call. The CDR3 extends over 12 amino acids. Germline CDR1 reads MNHEY; CDR2 reads SVGAGI. Between the trimmed V and J ends, which lost 4 bases and 0 bases, there was a span of 3 bases. This CDR3 reads CASSSVNTEAFF. Written as DNA, the CDR3 is TGTGCCAGCAGTTCTGTGAACACTGAAGCTTTCTTT.

V gene TRBV7-2 combines with J gene TRBJ2-1; tentatively, D is TRBD2 (6 bases). The ends were cut back, 5 bases at V and 4 bases at J, with 18 bases in the middle. This CDR3 spans 16 amino acids. CDR1 and CDR2 (germline): SGHTA, FQGNSA. CDR3 sequence (DNA): TGTGCCAGCAGCCCGTCCGGCGGGACTGTGTACAATGAGCAGTTCTTC. Translation: CASSPSGGTVYNEQFF. Together with reference TRBV7-2 and TRBJ2-1, the CDR3 gives the full variable domain: GAGVSQSPSNKVTEKGKDVELRCDPISGHTALYWYRQSLGQGLEFLIYFQGNSAPDKSGLPSDRFSAERTGGSVSTLTIQRTQQEDSAVYLCASSPSGGTVYNEQFFGPGTRLTVL.

The chain carries TRBV7-6 and TRBJ2-1; no clear D. The CDR3 is made up of 11 amino acids. V was cut by 1 base and J by 9 bases, with 4 bases left in between. CDR1 and CDR2 (germline): SGHVS, FNYEAQ. The CDR3 loop is CASSLDGEQFF. The CDR3 DNA reads as TGTGCCAGCAGCTTAGACGGTGAGCAGTTCTTC.

Notes on this clone: Lacking the conserved final phenylalanine or tryptophan, this CDR3 likely reflects a read error. The chain carries TRBV6-5 and TRBJ1-2; unclear D gene. CDR1 MNHEY and CDR2 SVGAGI come from the germline V gene. The CDR3 loop spans 12 amino acids. V lost 0 bases and J lost 9, with 8 bases in between. The CDR3 reads CASSYSGESYTL. The CDR3 DNA follows: TGTGCCAGCAGTTACTCTGGGGAGAGCTACACCCTC.

CDR3 sequence: CASSTEGISYNSPLHF. The CDR3 DNA is TGCGCCAGCAGCACGGAGGGGATATCCTATAATTCACCCCTCCACTTT. This chain uses TRBV5-1 with TRBJ1-6; a possible D gene is TRBD1 (5 bases). Trimming took off 4 bases at V and 1 base at J, with 12 bases between the two ends. Germline V gene data show CDR1 as SGHRS and CDR2 as YFSETQ. CDR3 length equals 16 residues. Supplemented by reference TRBV5-1 and TRBJ1-6, the full variable domain reads KAGVTQTPRYLIKTRGQQVTLSCSPISGHRSVSWYQQTPGQGLQFLFEYFSETQRNKGNFPGRFSGRQFSNSRSEMNVSTLELGDSALYLCASSTEGISYNSPLHFGNGTRLTVT.

In regard to this clone: Mismatch with germline at one junction end may stem from a read error. CDR3 amino acids: CSSSSDSLFSYEQYF. The CDR3 DNA sequence: TGTTCCAGCAGCTCCGACAGTCTTTTTTCCTACGAGCAGTACTTC. The chain combines TRBV7-9 with TRBJ2-7; TRBD1 might be the D (5 bases). Germline V gene lookup returns CDR1 SEHNR and CDR2 FQNEAQ (reference sequence). There are 15 residues in the CDR3. Drawing the rest from reference TRBV7-9 and TRBJ2-7, the complete variable domain is DTGVSQNPRHKITKRGQNVTFRCDPISEHNRLYWYRQTLGQGPEFLTYFQNEAQLEKSRLLSDRFSAERPKGSFSTLEIQRTEQGDSAMYLCSSSSDSLFSYEQYFGPGTRLTVT.

This clone has more than one count but fewer than ten. The chain is built from TRBV27 and TRBJ2-2, with D unresolved. In germline, CDR1 is MNHEY, CDR2 SMNVEV (reference sequence). This CDR3 region has 15 residues. V lost 6 bases and J lost 5, with 16 bases in between. CDR3 nucleotides: TGTGCCAGCAGGAAACCAGACTCGGGTACCGGGGAGCTGTTTTTT. Translated, it gives CASRKPDSGTGELFF.

This clone was seen a single time. This chain joins TRBV6-5 and TRBJ1-5, with a weak D call TRBD1 (5 bases). The CDR3 totals 11 residues. Germline-derived CDR1 and CDR2 are MNHEY and SVGAGI. V lost 5 bases and J lost 9, with 8 bases in between. CDR3 sequence reads: CASSTGVPQHF. The CDR3 nucleotides are TGTGCCAGCAGTACGGGGGTGCCCCAGCATTTT.

J is TRBJ2-1 and V is TRBV7-2; D might be TRBD1 (5 bases). This CDR3 spans 13 amino acids. Germline CDR1 is SGHTA and CDR2 is FQGNSA. V was cut by 5 bases and J by 7 bases, with 12 bases left in between. The CDR3 DNA reads as TGTGCCAGCAGCATCTCCAGGGCTAATGAGCAGTTCTTC. This codes for CASSISRANEQFF.

This CDR3 is CASSGVTEAFF. As DNA, the CDR3 is TGTGCCAGCAGTGGAGTCACTGAAGCTTTCTTT. V and J are TRBV5-5 and TRBJ1-1; D is unresolved. The CDR3 length is 11 residues. Germline V gene sequence: CDR1 SGHKS, CDR2 YYEKEE (reference sequence). V was clipped by 5 bases and J by 4 bases, with 6 bases between them.

With respect to this clone: Germline and junction disagree at one end, which may indicate a read error. The chain recombines TRBV7-9 with TRBJ2-5; D unresolved. Germline CDR1 reads SEHNR; CDR2 reads FQNEAQ (reference sequence). The CDR3 runs 12 residues. The CDR3 DNA sequence: TGTTCCAGCAGCTTACAGCGAGAGACCCAGTACTTC. Its protein is CSSSLQRETQYF.

This clone was seen only a few times. The V gene is TRBV30, the J gene TRBJ2-3; TRBD1 matches 8 bases. The V gene's germline CDR1 is GTSNPN and CDR2 SVGIG (reference sequence). After removal of 3 bases from V and 2 bases from J, the junction contained 10 bases not matched to a gene. CDR3 size: 16 residues. The CDR3 here is CAWRPRDRLYTDTQYF. DNA of the CDR3: TGTGCCTGGAGACCTCGGGACAGGCTTTACACAGATACGCAGTATTTT.

This clone was seen just once. V usage is TRBV6-6 and J usage is TRBJ1-2; D call uncertain. Germline V CDR1 and CDR2: MNHNY, SVGAGI (reference sequence). V dropped 7 bases and J dropped 12 bases, with 15 bases sitting between them. This CDR3 has 11 residues. The CDR3: CASNVGVIHTF. In DNA, the CDR3 is TGTGCCAGCAATGTCGGGGTCATACACACCTTC.

Only a few counts were recorded for this clone. V gene TRBV19 combines with J gene TRBJ2-3, with D perhaps TRBD2 (6 bases). The length of the CDR3 is 15 residues. V was cut by 9 bases and J by 1 base, with 17 bases left in between. Per the germline V gene, CDR1 is LNHDA and CDR2 is SQIVND (reference sequence). CDR3 loop: CASGQPPGGTDTQYF. As DNA, the CDR3 is TGTGCCAGCGGCCAGCCTCCGGGGGGCACAGATACGCAGTATTTT.

Of note for this clone: The junction departs from germline at one end; a sequencing error may be responsible. The chain couples TRBV7-9 to TRBJ1-1, with D possibly matching TRBD1 (6 bases). CDR3 length: 11 residues. CDR1 SEHNR and CDR2 FQNEAQ come from the germline V gene (reference sequence). CDR3 loop: CSSREGQEAFF. CDR3 sequence (DNA): TGTTCCAGCCGAGAGGGACAAGAAGCTTTCTTT.

The chain recombines TRBV28 with TRBJ2-5; TRBD2 aligns across 10 bases. J lost 4 bases, V lost 7 bases, and 9 bases had no gene match. Per the germline V gene, CDR1 is MDHEN and CDR2 is SYDVKM. The CDR3 consists of 15 residues. Here the CDR3 reads CASKGSLAGLETQYF. Written as DNA, the CDR3 is TGTGCCAGCAAGGGGTCACTAGCGGGATTAGAGACCCAGTACTTC.

The V and J genes are TRBV30 and TRBJ2-1; 10 bases line up with TRBD2. This CDR3 contains 15 residues. The germline CDR1 and CDR2 sequences are GTSNPN and SVGIG (reference sequence). V dropped 0 bases and J dropped 3; count of bases not matched to a gene: 2. For the CDR3, the DNA is TGTGCCTGGAGTGTACTAGCGGGAAGCTACAATGAGCAGTTCTTC. It specifies CAWSVLAGSYNEQFF.